Shown below are 29 T cell receptor beta chains from a single sample sequenced in a study of regulatory T cells in long-lasting Graves disease. Libraries of TCR beta came from iRepertoire HTBI primers plus Arm-PCR of CDR3 regions. TCRdb called the multiplex PCR reads again in MiXCR, with one record for every CDR3 protein. The sample carries hundreds of thousands of distinct CDR3 sequences, 13% recorded once. Time point reported: newly diagnosed GD, antithyroid drugs for less than 3 months. After RNA was extracted from PBMCs, the TCR library was made from it. The data also belong to a second study, concerning T cells in Graves' hyperthyroidism and ophthalmopathy.

The starting material was peripheral blood mononuclear cells (PBMCs), obtained at new diagnosis, from a patient treated with antithyroid drugs. The receptors stem from a man aged 25-40 years with Graves disease.

This clonotype was seen repeatedly, ten times or more. The rearrangement joins TRBV5-1 to TRBJ1-5; TRBD1 might be the D (6 bases). The CDR3 totals 14 residues. V lost 4 bases to trimming and J lost 6 bases, with 14 bases between them. Per the germline V gene, CDR1 is SGHRS and CDR2 is YFSETQ. CDR3 region: CASSLEQGSQPQHF. The CDR3 DNA follows: TGCGCCAGCAGCCTAGAACAGGGTAGTCAGCCCCAGCATTTT.

In regard to this clonotype: A much larger clone lies a single base off, so this may be a read error. The CDR3 loop is CSARTGIQGASEQYF. The CDR3 DNA follows: TGCAGTGCTAGGACTGGTATTCAGGGGGCTTCCGAGCAGTACTTC. This chain uses TRBV20-1 with TRBJ2-7, with TRBD1 matching over 8 bases. CDR1 DFQATT and CDR2 SNEGSKA come from the germline V gene (reference sequence). Germline trimming cut 3 bases from V and 6 bases from J; bases unmatched to any gene: 13. The CDR3 is made up of 15 amino acids.

The chain joins TRBV5-1 to TRBJ1-3, with a possible D match to TRBD1 (6 bases). Deletions cut 1 base from V and 0 bases from J, with 11 bases between. Germline V CDR1 and CDR2: SGHRS, YFSETQ. This CDR3 has 16 residues. CDR3 region: CASSLRQEYSGNTIYF. CDR3 in DNA: TGCGCCAGCAGCTTGAGACAGGAGTACTCTGGAAACACCATATATTTT.

This clonotype has a count of ten or more. The chain carries TRBV20-1 and TRBJ2-4, with 11 bases lining up with TRBD1. The CDR3 has 15 residues. V gave up 3 bases and J gave up 2 bases; unmatched junction bases: 3. CDR1 DFQATT and CDR2 SNEGSKA come from the germline V gene (reference sequence). The CDR3 DNA reads as TGCAGTGCTAGCGGGACAGGGGGTCCCAAAAACATTCAGTACTTC. The encoded protein is CSASGTGGPKNIQYF.

The table lists this clonotype with a count of one. With a much larger clone just one base away, this may be a read error. The rearrangement links TRBV6-2 or TRBV6-3 to TRBJ2-3; TRBD2 matches 12 bases. The end of the DNA fits TRBJ2-7 better, so the J call may be wrong. The germline gives CDR1 MNHEY, CDR2 SVGEGT. The CDR3 runs to 17 residues. The CDR3 sequence: CASSYGYARTSGNEQYF. The DNA of the CDR3 is TGTGCCAGCAGTTACGGATACGCTCGGACTAGCGGGAATGAGCAGTACTTC.

The rearrangement links TRBV5-1 to TRBJ2-3, with D possibly being TRBD2 (5 bases). Trimming took off 3 bases at V and 4 bases at J, with 12 bases between the two ends. CDR1 SGHRS and CDR2 YFSETQ come from the germline V gene. The CDR3 spans 14 residues. CDR3 sequence reads: CASSSGISADTQYF. Written as DNA, the CDR3 is TGCGCCAGCAGCTCCGGGATCTCTGCAGATACGCAGTATTTT.

This clonotype has a handful of counts. This chain joins TRBV19 and TRBJ2-1; D is ambiguous. The CDR3 length is 15 residues. In germline, CDR1 is LNHDA, CDR2 SQIVND (reference sequence). Deletions cut 4 bases from V and 5 bases from J, with 15 bases between. This CDR3 is CASSTPGRKNNEQFF. The CDR3 nucleotides are TGTGCCAGTAGTACCCCTGGACGGAAAAACAATGAGCAGTTCTTC.

This chain joins TRBV18 and TRBJ2-7; D possibly corresponds to TRBD1 (6 bases). The CDR3 spans 13 residues. V was pared by 3 bases and J by 4 bases, with 10 bases between. Germline V gives CDR1 KGHSH, CDR2 LQKENI. CDR3 sequence reads: CASSPDRLYEQYF. CDR3 in DNA: TGTGCCAGCTCACCGGACAGATTATACGAGCAGTACTTC.

This clonotype was found many times. J is TRBJ2-5 and V is TRBV20-1, with 10 nucleotides matching TRBD1. Per the germline V gene, CDR1 is DFQATT and CDR2 is SNEGSKA (reference sequence). J was trimmed by 2 bases and V by 3 bases; bases with no gene match: 3. The CDR3 is 14 residues long. The CDR3 nucleotides are TGCAGTGCTAGGGAGGACAGGGGGCAAGAGACCCAGTACTTC. Its translation is CSAREDRGQETQYF.

This clonotype was seen at least ten times. This chain connects TRBV11-2 to TRBJ1-5; D unresolved. The germline V and J ends were trimmed by 5 bases and 4 bases, with 15 bases remaining between them. Germline assignment: CDR1 SGHAT and CDR2 FQNNGV. CDR3 size: 15 residues. DNA for the CDR3: TGTGCCAGCAGCCCCGGTTTGAGCAGAAATCAGCCCCAGCATTTT. Translated: CASSPGLSRNQPQHF.

This clonotype has ten or more counts. The V gene is TRBV19, the J gene TRBJ1-5; 8 positions agree with TRBD1. V lost 6 bases, J lost 1 base, and 2 bases stayed unmatched. Germline V CDR1 and CDR2: LNHDA, SQIVND (reference sequence). This CDR3 comprises 14 residues. In DNA, the CDR3 is TGTGCCAGTAGCAGGGGGCGAAGCAATCAGCCCCAGCATTTT. Residues: CASSRGRSNQPQHF. Drawing the rest from reference TRBV19 and TRBJ1-5, the complete variable domain is DGGITQSPKYLFRKEGQNVTLSCEQNLNHDAMYWYRQDPGQGLRLIYYSQIVNDFQKGDIAEGYSVSREKKESFPLTVTSAQKNPTAFYLCASSRGRSNQPQHFGDGTRLSIL.

In its sample, this clonotype was seen a few times. The V gene is TRBV9, the J gene TRBJ2-3; 11 bases map to TRBD2. The end of the DNA aligns better with TRBJ2-7, so the J call may be wrong. The germline gives CDR1 SGDLS, CDR2 YYNGEE. The CDR3 is made up of 17 amino acids. The CDR3 loop is CASSAGLAVAPSYEQYF. The DNA for the CDR3 is TGTGCCAGCAGCGCGGGACTAGCGGTCGCGCCTTCCTACGAGCAGTACTTC.

This clonotype has a handful of counts. The chain has TRBV14 and TRBJ1-2; TRBD1 matches 7 bases. The ends lost 3 bases at V and 8 bases at J; junction bases unmatched: 18. The germline gives CDR1 SGHDN, CDR2 FVKESK. CDR3 size: 17 residues. The CDR3 region has the DNA TGTGCCAGCAGCCATAGGGGAGACAGGGACCATTCAGGCGGCTACACCTTC. Its translation: CASSHRGDRDHSGGYTF. The full variable domain, in which reference TRBV14 and TRBJ1-2 provide the parts outside the CDR3, is EAGVTQFPSHSVIEKGQTVTLRCDPISGHDNLYWYRRVMGKEIKFLLHFVKESKQDESGMPNNRFLAERTGGTYSTLKVQPAELEDSGVYFCASSHRGDRDHSGGYTFGSGTRLTVV.

This clonotype was detected many times. This chain joins TRBV3-1 and TRBJ2-3, with a weak D call TRBD2 (6 bases). This CDR3 has 15 amino acids. CDR1 LGHDT and CDR2 YNNKEL come from the germline V gene (reference sequence). Trimming removed 3 bases at V and 5 bases at J, with 15 bases between. CDR3 DNA: TGTGCCAGCAGCCACGGGAGTTCGACGGGAGATACGCAGTATTTT. Translated, it gives CASSHGSSTGDTQYF.

J is TRBJ2-5 and V is TRBV29-1; the D is unclear. The CDR3 spans 16 residues. CDR1 SQVTM and CDR2 ANQGSEA come from the germline V gene. The germline V and J ends were trimmed by 0 bases and 5 bases, with 19 bases remaining between them. Here the CDR3 reads CSVEDPDGSSWETQYF. For the CDR3, the DNA is TGCAGCGTTGAAGACCCGGACGGATCCTCTTGGGAGACCCAGTACTTC.

This clonotype has just a few counts. The V call is TRBV18, the J call TRBJ2-7, with 11 bases identical to TRBD2. Trimming took 6 bases from V and 0 from J; bases not matched to a gene: 7. The germline V gene encodes CDR1 KGHSH and CDR2 LQKENI. The CDR3 consists of 16 residues. Here the CDR3 reads CASSLRLAGSSYEQYF. The DNA of the CDR3 is TGTGCCAGCTCCCTTAGACTAGCGGGGAGCTCCTACGAGCAGTACTTC.

This clonotype was counted many times. J is TRBJ2-2 and V is TRBV29-1; D might be TRBD2 (5 bases). Trimming removed 2 bases at V and 1 base at J, with 8 bases between. Germline V gene sequence: CDR1 SQVTM, CDR2 ANQGSEA. The CDR3 extends over 14 amino acids. In nucleotides, the CDR3 is TGCAGCGTTGAAATGGGAGTGAACACCGGGGAGCTGTTTTTT. Translated, it gives CSVEMGVNTGELFF.

This clonotype was observed many times. The J gene is TRBJ1-2, the V gene TRBV11-2; possible D gene TRBD1, 5 bases. V lost 5 bases to trimming and J lost 8 bases, with 15 bases between them. Germline assignment: CDR1 SGHAT and CDR2 FQNNGV. The CDR3 consists of 13 residues. CDR3 residues: CASSPEAGGGYTF. For the CDR3, the DNA is TGTGCCAGCAGCCCCGAGGCGGGGGGAGGCTACACCTTC.

This clonotype has at least ten counts. The chain joins TRBV7-2 to TRBJ2-1; 8 bases agree with TRBD1. The CDR3 has 13 amino acids. The V and J ends lost 4 bases and 6 bases, in that order; junction bases with no gene match: 2. CDR1 and CDR2 (germline): SGHTA, FQGNSA. The chain's CDR3 is CASSWTGINEQFF. The DNA of the CDR3 is TGTGCCAGCAGCTGGACAGGGATCAATGAGCAGTTCTTC.

This rearrangement joins TRBV29-1 to TRBJ1-1, with a tentative D call TRBD1 (6 bases). The CDR3 contains 12 residues. Per the germline V gene, CDR1 is SQVTM and CDR2 is ANQGSEA. Trimming cost V 7 bases and J 5 bases, with 14 bases left between them. CDR3 coding DNA: TGCAGCGCCGAAGGGGGGAAGACTGAAGCTTTCTTT. Translation gives CSAEGGKTEAFF.

This clonotype was observed once. One base away lies a much larger clone, so this may be a sequencing read error. The rearrangement joins TRBV27 to TRBJ1-4; D not certain. CDR1 is MNHEY, CDR2 SMNVEV, per germline (reference sequence). This CDR3 has 14 amino acids. CDR3 DNA: TGTGCCAGCAGTTTATCGCGGGCGGGTGAAAAACCGTTTTTT. Its protein is CASSLSRAGEKPFF. Filled out from reference TRBV27 and TRBJ1-4, the complete variable domain reads EAQVTQNPRYLITVTGKKLTVTCSQNMNHEYMSWYRQDPGLGLRQIYYSMNVEVTDKGDVPEGYKVSRKEKRNFPLILESPSPNQTSLYFCASSLSRAGEKPFFGSGTQLSVL.

As to this clonotype: A much larger clonotype is one base distant, so this may be a read error. The V gene is TRBV20-1, the J gene TRBJ2-7; D not certain. The length of the CDR3 is 15 residues. V was trimmed by 2 bases and J by 1 base, leaving 15 bases between them. CDR1 and CDR2 from the germline V gene are DFQATT and SNEGSKA (reference sequence). The CDR3: CSARPPLVGSYEQYF. In DNA, the CDR3 is TGCAGTGCTAGACCGCCTTTAGTGGGGTCCTACGAGCAGTACTTC.

This clonotype has just a few counts. This rearrangement joins TRBV6-1 to TRBJ2-1; TRBD2 agrees at 8 bases. From germline, CDR1 is MNHNS and CDR2 SASEGT. After removal of 11 bases from V and 9 bases from J, the junction contained 12 bases not matched to a gene. The CDR3 sequence is 13 residues long. The CDR3 region is CASGGGQGSEQFF. CDR3 nucleotide sequence: TGTGCCTCGGGGGGGGGCCAGGGTAGTGAGCAGTTCTTC.

This chain links TRBV30 with TRBJ2-3; possibly TRBD2 for D (6 bases). Between the trimmed V and J ends, which lost 0 bases and 0 bases, there was a span of 7 bases. The CDR3 runs to 14 residues. CDR1 is GTSNPN and CDR2 is SVGIG in the germline V gene (reference sequence). The CDR3 DNA follows: TGTGCCTGGAGTGTAGCGGGTAGCACAGATACGCAGTATTTT. It is translated as CAWSVAGSTDTQYF.

The chain couples TRBV12-3 or TRBV12-4 to TRBJ2-1, with D perhaps assigned TRBD1 or TRBD2 (5 bases each). This CDR3 comprises 15 residues. Trimming took 4 bases from V and 9 from J, leaving 19 bases between them. The CDR3 sequence is CASSYGAAGWGEQFF. DNA for the CDR3: TGTGCCAGCAGTTATGGAGCGGCAGGGTGGGGTGAGCAGTTCTTC.

This clonotype appeared many times. The chain combines TRBV7-2 with TRBJ2-6, with D unresolved. This CDR3 spans 16 amino acids. Between the trimmed V and J ends, which lost 2 bases and 2 bases, there was a span of 10 bases. The germline gives CDR1 SGHTA, CDR2 FQGNSA. Here the CDR3 DNA reads TGTGCCAGCAGCTTAAGTTCGGCTACTGGGGCCAACGTCCTGACTTTC. Translating gives CASSLSSATGANVLTF.

Concerning this clonotype: Possible read error: a much larger clone is one base away. This CDR3 is missing its conserved last phenylalanine or tryptophan, likely due to a read error. In DNA, the CDR3 is TGTGCCAGCAATCCACTAGCGGGAGGAGGGACAGATACGCAGTATTCT. It encodes CASNPLAGGGTDTQYS. The gene calls are TRBV6-2 or TRBV6-3 and TRBJ2-3, with 12 bases aligning to TRBD2. CDR3 length: 16 amino acids. The V segment lost 7 bases and the J segment 3 bases; nucleotides outside the gene matches: 8. The germline gives CDR1 MNHEY, CDR2 SVGEGT.

This clonotype has more than one count but fewer than ten. The CDR3 spells CASSPPSGLKNIQYF. The CDR3 DNA reads as TGTGCCAGCTCACCACCGAGCGGACTCAAAAACATTCAGTACTTC. V and J are TRBV18 and TRBJ2-4; TRBD2 might be the D (5 bases). Trimming took off 0 bases at V and 3 bases at J, with 9 bases between the two ends. The CDR3 extends over 15 amino acids. Germline V gives CDR1 KGHSH, CDR2 LQKENI.

A few counts support this clonotype. The chain recombines TRBV5-6 with TRBJ1-3; D remains unclear. The CDR3 runs 16 residues. V dropped 1 base and J dropped 4 bases, with 15 bases sitting between them. Germline V CDR1 and CDR2: SGHDT, YYEEEE. CDR3 residues: CASSLRNLLRGNTIYF. CDR3 nucleotide sequence: TGTGCCAGCAGCTTGCGAAATCTTTTGAGGGGAAACACCATATATTTT.